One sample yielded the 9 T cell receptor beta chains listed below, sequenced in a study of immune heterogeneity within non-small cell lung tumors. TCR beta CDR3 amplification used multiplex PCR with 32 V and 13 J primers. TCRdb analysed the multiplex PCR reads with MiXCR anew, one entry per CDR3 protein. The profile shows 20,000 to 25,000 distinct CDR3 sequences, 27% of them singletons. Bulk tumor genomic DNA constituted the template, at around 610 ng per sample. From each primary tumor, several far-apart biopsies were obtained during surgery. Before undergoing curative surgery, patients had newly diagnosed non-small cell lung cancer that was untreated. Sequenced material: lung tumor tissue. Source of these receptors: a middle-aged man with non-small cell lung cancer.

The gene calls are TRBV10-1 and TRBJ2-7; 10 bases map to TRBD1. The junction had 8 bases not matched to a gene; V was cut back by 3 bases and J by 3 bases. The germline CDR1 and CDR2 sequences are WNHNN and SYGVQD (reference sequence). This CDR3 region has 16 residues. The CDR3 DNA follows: TGCGCCAGCAGTGAAGGTAGCGGGACAGGGGACTACGAGCAGTACTTC. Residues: CASSEGSGTGDYEQYF.

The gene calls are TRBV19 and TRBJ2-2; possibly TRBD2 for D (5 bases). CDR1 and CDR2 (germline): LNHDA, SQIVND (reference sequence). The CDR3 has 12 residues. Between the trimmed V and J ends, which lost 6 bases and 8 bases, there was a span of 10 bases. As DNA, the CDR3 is TGTGCCAGTAGGAGGGTTGGTGGGGAGCTGTTTTTT. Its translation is CASRRVGGELFF.

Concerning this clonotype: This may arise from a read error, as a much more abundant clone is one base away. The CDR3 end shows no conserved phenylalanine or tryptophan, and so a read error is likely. CDR3 in DNA: TGTGCCAGTAGTATTGACAGTGACATGAACACTGAAGCTTTCTTG. This sequence encodes CASSIDSDMNTEAFL. This rearrangement joins TRBV19 to TRBJ1-1, with TRBD1 as a possible D gene (5 bases). The CDR3 is made up of 15 amino acids. Germline V gives CDR1 LNHDA, CDR2 SQIVND (reference sequence). V dropped 3 bases and J dropped 0 bases, with 11 bases sitting between them.

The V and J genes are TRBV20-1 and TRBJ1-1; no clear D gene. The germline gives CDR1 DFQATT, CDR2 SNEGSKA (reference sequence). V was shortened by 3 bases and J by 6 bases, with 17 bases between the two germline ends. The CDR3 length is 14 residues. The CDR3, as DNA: TGCAGTGCTAGTGGAAAGGGAGGGCGCGCTGAAGCTTTCTTT. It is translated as CSASGKGGRAEAFF.

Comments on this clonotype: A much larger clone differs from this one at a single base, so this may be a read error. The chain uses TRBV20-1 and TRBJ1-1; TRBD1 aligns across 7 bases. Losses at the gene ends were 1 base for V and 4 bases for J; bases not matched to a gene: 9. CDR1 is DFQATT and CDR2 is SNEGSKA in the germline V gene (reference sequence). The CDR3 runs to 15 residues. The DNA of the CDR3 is TGCAGTGCTAGAGCGACGAGGGGGCGAGGCACTGAAGCTTTCTTT. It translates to CSARATRGRGTEAFF.

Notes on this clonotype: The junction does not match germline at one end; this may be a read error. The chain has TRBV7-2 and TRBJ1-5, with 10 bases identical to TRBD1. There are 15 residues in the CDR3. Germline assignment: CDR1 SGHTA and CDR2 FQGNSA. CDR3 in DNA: TGTGCCAGCAGCCCGTCGACAGGGGGCCGGCAGCCCCGGCATTTT. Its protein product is CASSPSTGGRQPRHF.

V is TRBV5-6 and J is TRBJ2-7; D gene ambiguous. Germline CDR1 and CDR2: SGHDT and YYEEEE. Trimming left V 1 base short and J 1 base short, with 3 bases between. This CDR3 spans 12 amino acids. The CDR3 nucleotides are TGTGCCAGCAGCTTGTTGTCCTACGAGCAGTACTTC. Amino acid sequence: CASSLLSYEQYF. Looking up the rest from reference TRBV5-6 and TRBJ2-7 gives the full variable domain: DAGVTQSPTHLIKTRGQQVTLRCSPKSGHDTVSWYQQALGQGPQFIFQYYEEEERQRGNFPDRFSGHQFPNYSSELNVNALLLGDSALYLCASSLLSYEQYFGPGTRLTVT.

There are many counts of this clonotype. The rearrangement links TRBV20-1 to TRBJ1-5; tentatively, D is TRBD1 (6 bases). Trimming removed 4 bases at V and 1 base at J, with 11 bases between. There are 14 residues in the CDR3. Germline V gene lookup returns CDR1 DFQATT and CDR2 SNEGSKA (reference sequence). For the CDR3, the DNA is TGCAGTGCTACCGCAGGGGCGAGCAATCAGCCCCAGCATTTT. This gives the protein CSATAGASNQPQHF.

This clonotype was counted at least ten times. CDR3 nucleotide sequence: TGTGCCATCAGTGAAAGGACTAGCGGGAGATCCGAGCAGTACTTC. As protein: CAISERTSGRSEQYF. The chain is built from TRBV10-3 and TRBJ2-7, with 13 nucleotides matching TRBD2. The CDR3 totals 15 residues. The germline gives CDR1 ENHRY, CDR2 SYGVKD. The V segment lost 3 bases and the J segment 6 bases; nucleotides outside the gene matches: 5.